This TCR beta chain was found in a study of blood T cells in healthy people across ages (dated by TCRdb to about 2015). About the study as a whole: In model experiments, template switching captured about one uniquely barcoded TCR beta cDNA molecule for every two T cells. The study measured age-related changes in TCR beta repertoire diversity using deep sequencing normalized with unique cDNA molecular identifiers. To avoid experimental bias, donors of different ages were distributed randomly across sequencing lanes. Using the same blood draw, the study looked at two additional independent replicas of 1 million unique cDNA reads for two donors, one aged 18 to 30 and the other aged 80 or older. The donors were split into four age groups: young (average 16 years), middle-aged (about 40), aged (more than 55) and long-lived (over 80). What the work shows at the level of the full study, not this receptor alone: Observed TCR beta diversity per million T cells fell roughly linearly with age, and a significant reduction was already apparent by age roughly 40. Bulk unsorted PBMC profiling prevented conclusive comparison of naive and antigen-experienced compartments. Observed TCR beta diversity correlated strongly with the percentage of naive T cells measured by flow cytometry. Compared with the aged group, the long-lived group had more naive CD4+ T cells, fewer expanded clones and increased TCR diversity, a pattern suggesting age selection. Estimates of total diversity based on one million sequenced T cells were regarded as lower bounds and as underestimates. The CMV infection status of donors was not known, potentially confounding age-related changes in expanded clonotypes.

The cysteine opens and the phenylalanine closes a CDR3 of 14 amino acids. The retained sequence is limited to the CDR3, 42 bases, with the frame set at the first base. Between the V and J ends, shortened by 9 bases and 6 bases respectively, the junction contains 21 bases. Systemically healthy Caucasian individuals from Russia, around 39 in total and aged roughly 6 to 100 years, were included as donors. Each donor gave ten milliliters of peripheral blood, drawn into EDTA-treated Vacutainer tubes. PBMCs were isolated by Ficoll-Paque density-gradient centrifugation, with at least 6.5 million obtained per sample. Trizol reagent was used to extract total RNA from PBMCs, with at least 6 micrograms per sample. The percentages of naive CD45RAhigh/CD27high T cells were determined by flow cytometry on a PBMC aliquot from every donor. Libraries were built with 5' RACE. Data came from an Illumina HiSeq 2500. A second PCR of roughly 7 to 11 cycles was run with a J-beta primer mix and a sample-barcoded 5' primer. Each TCR beta cDNA molecule received a unique molecular identifier from a template-switch 5' adaptor carrying 12 random nucleotides. Each sample yielded at least 3 million CDR3-containing paired-end reads. First-strand cDNA synthesis was performed from all RNA using the Mint cDNA synthesis kit, with priming by a TRBC-specific oligonucleotide. Following uracil-DNA glycosylase treatment, a first 18-cycle PCR with universal primers M1SS and BC2_uni_R was performed on all cDNA. In the source study's methods: Normalization of each sample was performed by random selection of 1 million high-quality reads, each carrying a distinct molecular identifier. Instead of being binned into consensus sequences, reads with shared molecular identifiers were discarded. MiTCR, run with a Q25 quality threshold and the strictest error-elimination algorithm, handled CDR3 identification, clonotype clustering and error correction. A nonparametric unseen species model using Euler transformation provided a lower-bound estimate of total TCR beta diversity. The public reads were reprocessed in TCRdb via fastp at Q25 and MiXCR, keeping in-frame beta chains. Each CDR3 protein appears once, grouped with its most common genes and DNA. The V and J calls shown here were made by TCRdb, not taken from the authors' results. This sample has about 1,800,000 distinct CDR3 sequences in its table, and under 30% of those were observed once. 7.7% of the sample lies in the top ten.

In the case of this clonotype: Its recognized antigen is unknown. No qualities accompany the bases; no much larger clone lies one base away.

The chain links TRBV12-3 or TRBV12-4 with TRBJ2-7; the D call could be TRBD1 or TRBD2, with each sharing 5 bases. The sequenced sample consisted of blood. This TCR was sampled from a woman aged 30 to 39 in good health. CDR3 loop: CASSPRDGNVEQYF. The DNA sequence is as follows: TGTGCCAGTAGTCCCCGGGACGGTAACGTCGAGCAGTACTTC.